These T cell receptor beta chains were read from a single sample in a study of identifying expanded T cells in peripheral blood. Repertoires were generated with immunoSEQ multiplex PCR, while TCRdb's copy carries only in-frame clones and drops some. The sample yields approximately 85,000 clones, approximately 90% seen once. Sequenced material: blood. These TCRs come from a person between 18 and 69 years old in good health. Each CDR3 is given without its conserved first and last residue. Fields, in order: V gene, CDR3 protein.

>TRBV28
ASRLPGHNYGYT
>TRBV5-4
ASSRPGATTDTQY
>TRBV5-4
ASSFKYRTGETNYGYT
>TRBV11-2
ASSSLERANYEQY
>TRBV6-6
ASSYNPGTAYNEQF
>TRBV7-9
ASSREGGYT
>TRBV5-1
ASSLDGYPTDTQY
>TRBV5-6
ASSPLDSRYGYT
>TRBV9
ASSVAEANYGYT
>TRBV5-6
ASSPRGSIQPQH
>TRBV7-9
ASSLNGANQPQH
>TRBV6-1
ASSDQPRDTQY
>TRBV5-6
ASSLVLSYEQY
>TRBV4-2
ASSQERLAGRETQY
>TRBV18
ASSQSTGLSYEQY
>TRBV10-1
ASSVGGARNNEQF
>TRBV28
ASSSSRWGSYEQY
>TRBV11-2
ASSPRANEKLF
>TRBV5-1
ASSLVAGVYNEQF
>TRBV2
ASSPGRINSPLH
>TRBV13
ASSLGRGEKLF
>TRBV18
ASSRVTSYNEQF
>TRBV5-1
ASRSGSPNTGELF
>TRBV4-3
ASSQVGKGYEQY
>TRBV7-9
ASSPRHGELF
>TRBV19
ASSFKGGNQPQH
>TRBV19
ASRAGGNSPLH
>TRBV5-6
ASSGVRSGTDNNYGYT
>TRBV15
ATSTDRGRGYEQY
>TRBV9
ASSVGTGEYNSPLH
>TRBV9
ASSSAGGTFYEQY
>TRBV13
ASSYGQSNQPQH
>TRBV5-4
ASSFLYSYEQY
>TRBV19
ASSSRDRGTEAF
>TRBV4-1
ASSQDRGIGNTIY
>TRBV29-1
SVAGGDEQY
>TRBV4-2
ASSQEGGSGGDTQY
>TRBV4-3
ASSHDLAGGSYEQY
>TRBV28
ASSLGDSQH
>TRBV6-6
ASSYFSAHEQY
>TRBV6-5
ASSYVPGQGSGYT
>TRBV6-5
ASSTARPQH